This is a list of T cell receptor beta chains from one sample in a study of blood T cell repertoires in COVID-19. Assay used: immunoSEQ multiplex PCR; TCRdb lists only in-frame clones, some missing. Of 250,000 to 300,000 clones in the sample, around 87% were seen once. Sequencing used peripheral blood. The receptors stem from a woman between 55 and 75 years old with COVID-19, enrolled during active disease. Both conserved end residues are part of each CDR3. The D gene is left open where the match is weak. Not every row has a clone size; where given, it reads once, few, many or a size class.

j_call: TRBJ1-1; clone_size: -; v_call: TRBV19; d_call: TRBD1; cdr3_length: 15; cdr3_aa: CASSVITGGATEAFF; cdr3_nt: TGTGCCAGTAGTGTTATTACAGGGGGTGCCACTGAAGCTTTCTTT
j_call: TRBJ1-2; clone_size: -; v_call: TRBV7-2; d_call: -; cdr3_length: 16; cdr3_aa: CASSPKGGAGTYGYTF; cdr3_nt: TGTGCCAGCAGCCCCAAGGGAGGGGCGGGTACCTATGGCTACACCTTC
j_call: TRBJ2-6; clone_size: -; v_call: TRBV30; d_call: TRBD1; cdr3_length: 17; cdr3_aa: CAWRMGTGGSGANVLTF; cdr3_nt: TGTGCCTGGAGGATGGGGACAGGGGGGTCTGGGGCCAACGTCCTGACTTTC
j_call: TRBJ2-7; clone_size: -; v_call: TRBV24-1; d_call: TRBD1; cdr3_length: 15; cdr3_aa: CATSDPGTGSYEQYF; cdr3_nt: TGTGCCACCAGTGATCCCGGGACAGGGTCCTACGAGCAGTACTTC
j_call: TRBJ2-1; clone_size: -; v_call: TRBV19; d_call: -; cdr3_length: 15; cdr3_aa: CASTPQGGNYNEQFF; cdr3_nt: TGTGCCAGTACCCCCCAGGGGGGAAACTACAATGAGCAGTTCTTC
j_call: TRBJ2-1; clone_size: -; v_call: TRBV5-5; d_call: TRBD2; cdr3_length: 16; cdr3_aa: CASSFGTSGSRNEQFF; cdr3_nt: TGTGCCAGCAGCTTCGGGACTAGCGGGAGTCGGAATGAGCAGTTCTTC
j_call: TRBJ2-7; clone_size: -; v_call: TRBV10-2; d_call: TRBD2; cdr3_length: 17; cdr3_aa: CASSEPGTSGRPYEQYF; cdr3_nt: TGCGCCAGCAGTGAGCCTGGGACTAGCGGGCGCCCCTACGAGCAGTACTTC
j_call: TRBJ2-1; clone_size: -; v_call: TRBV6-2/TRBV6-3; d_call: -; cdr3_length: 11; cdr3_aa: CASSEHKEQFF; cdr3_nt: TGTGCCAGCAGCGAGCATAAGGAGCAGTTCTTC
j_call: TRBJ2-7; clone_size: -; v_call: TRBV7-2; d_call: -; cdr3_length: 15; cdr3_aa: CASSFGVANSYEQYF; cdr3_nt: TGTGCCAGCAGCTTCGGGGTAGCGAATTCCTACGAGCAGTACTTC
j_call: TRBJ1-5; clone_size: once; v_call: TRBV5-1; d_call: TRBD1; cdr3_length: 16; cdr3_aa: CASSLGSQGGDQPQHF; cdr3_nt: TGCGCCAGCAGCTTGGGTTCACAGGGGGGGGATCAGCCCCAGCATTTT
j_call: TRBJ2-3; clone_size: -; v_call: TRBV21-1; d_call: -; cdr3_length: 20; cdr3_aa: CASSPRVRLAGGCGTDTQYF; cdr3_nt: TGTGCCAGCAGCCCACGGGTGAGGCTAGCGGGAGGGTGCGGCACAGATACGCAGTATTTT
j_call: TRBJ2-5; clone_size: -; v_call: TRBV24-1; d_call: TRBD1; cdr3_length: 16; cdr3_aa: CATSDRDRGRGETQYF; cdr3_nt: TGTGCCACCAGTGACCGGGACAGGGGAAGGGGGGAGACCCAGTACTTC
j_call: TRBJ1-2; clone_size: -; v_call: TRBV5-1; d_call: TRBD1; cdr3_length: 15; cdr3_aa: CASSLQTGKGDGYTF; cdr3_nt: TGCGCCAGCAGCTTACAGACAGGGAAAGGGGACGGCTACACCTTC
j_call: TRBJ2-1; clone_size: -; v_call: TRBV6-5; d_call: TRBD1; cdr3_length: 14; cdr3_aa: CASSTGGGVNEQFF; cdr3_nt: TGTGCCAGCAGTACAGGGGGCGGGGTAAATGAGCAGTTCTTC
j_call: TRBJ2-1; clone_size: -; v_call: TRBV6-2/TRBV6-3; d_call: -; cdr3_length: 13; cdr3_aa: CASSLRRYNEQFF; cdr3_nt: TGTGCCAGCAGTTTGAGGCGTTACAATGAGCAGTTCTTC
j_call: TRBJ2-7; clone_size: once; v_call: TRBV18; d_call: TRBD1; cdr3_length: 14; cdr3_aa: CASSQDRVTYEQYF; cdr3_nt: TGTGCCAGCTCACAGGACAGGGTAACCTACGAGCAGTACTTC
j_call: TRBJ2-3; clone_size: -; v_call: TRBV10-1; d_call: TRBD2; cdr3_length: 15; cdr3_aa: CASSESLGGRNTQYF; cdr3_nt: TGCGCCAGCAGTGAGTCGTTGGGCGGGAGAAATACGCAGTATTTT
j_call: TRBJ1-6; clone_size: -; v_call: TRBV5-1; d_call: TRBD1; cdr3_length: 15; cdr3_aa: CASSQTTGRTSPLHF; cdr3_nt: TGCGCCAGCAGCCAGACGACAGGGAGGACTTCACCCCTCCACTTT
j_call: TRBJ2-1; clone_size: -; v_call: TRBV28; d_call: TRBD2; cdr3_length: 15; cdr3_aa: CASSPLAGGYNEQFF; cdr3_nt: TGTGCCAGCAGCCCACTAGCGGGAGGCTACAATGAGCAGTTCTTC
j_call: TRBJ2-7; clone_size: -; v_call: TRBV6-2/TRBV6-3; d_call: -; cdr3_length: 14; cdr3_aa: CASSYGGTSYEQYF; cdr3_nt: TGTGCCAGCAGTTACGGCGGTACTTCCTACGAGCAGTACTTC
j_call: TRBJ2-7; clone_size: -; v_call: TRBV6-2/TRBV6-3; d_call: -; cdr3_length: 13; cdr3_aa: CASSYRPVLEQYF; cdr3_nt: TGTGCCAGCAGTTACCGTCCCGTCCTCGAGCAGTACTTC
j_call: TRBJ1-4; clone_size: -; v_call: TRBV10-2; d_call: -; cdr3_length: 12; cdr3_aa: CASSYSVEKLFF; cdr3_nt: TGCGCCAGCAGTTATTCTGTCGAAAAACTGTTTTTT
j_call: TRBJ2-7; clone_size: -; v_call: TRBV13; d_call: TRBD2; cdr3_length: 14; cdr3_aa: CASRVAGGTYEQYF; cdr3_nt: TGTGCCAGCAGGGTAGCGGGAGGTACCTACGAGCAGTACTTC
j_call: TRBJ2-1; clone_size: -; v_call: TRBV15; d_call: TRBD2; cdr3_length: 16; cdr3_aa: CATSRELAGFGNEQFF; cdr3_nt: TGTGCCACCAGCAGAGAACTAGCGGGTTTCGGGAATGAGCAGTTCTTC
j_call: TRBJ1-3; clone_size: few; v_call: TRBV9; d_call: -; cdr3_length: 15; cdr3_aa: CASSVGQDPGNTIYF; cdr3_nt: TGTGCCAGCAGCGTAGGACAGGACCCTGGAAACACCATATATTTT
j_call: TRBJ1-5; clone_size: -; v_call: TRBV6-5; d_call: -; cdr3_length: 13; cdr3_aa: CASSLLRGQPQHF; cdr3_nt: TGTGCCAGCAGCCTCCTTAGGGGTCAGCCCCAGCATTTT
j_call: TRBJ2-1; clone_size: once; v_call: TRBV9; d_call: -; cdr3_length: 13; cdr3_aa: CASSAPPGNEQFF; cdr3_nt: TGTGCCAGCAGCGCCCCCCCCGGGAATGAGCAGTTCTTC
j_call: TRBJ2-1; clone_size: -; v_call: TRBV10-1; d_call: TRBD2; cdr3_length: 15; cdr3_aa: CASSETSGRGNEQFF; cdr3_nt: TGCGCCAGCAGTGAGACCAGCGGGAGGGGCAATGAGCAGTTCTTC
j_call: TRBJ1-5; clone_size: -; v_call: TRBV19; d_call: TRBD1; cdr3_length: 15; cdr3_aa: CASSLGQGINQPQHF; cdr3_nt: TGTGCCAGTAGCCTCGGACAGGGGATAAATCAGCCCCAGCATTTT
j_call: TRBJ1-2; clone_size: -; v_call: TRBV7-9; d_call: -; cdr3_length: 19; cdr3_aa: CASSLILGAHSGDLGGYTF; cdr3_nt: TGTGCCAGCAGCTTAATATTGGGGGCACATTCCGGAGACCTAGGGGGCTACACCTTC
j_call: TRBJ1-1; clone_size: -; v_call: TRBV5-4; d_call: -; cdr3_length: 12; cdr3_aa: CASSLYNTEAFF; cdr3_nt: TGTGCCAGCAGCTTGTATAACACTGAAGCTTTCTTT
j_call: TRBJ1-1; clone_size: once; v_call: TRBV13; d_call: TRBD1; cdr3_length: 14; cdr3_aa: CASSTGEIGTEAFF; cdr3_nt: TGTGCCAGCAGCACAGGGGAGATTGGGACTGAAGCTTTCTTT
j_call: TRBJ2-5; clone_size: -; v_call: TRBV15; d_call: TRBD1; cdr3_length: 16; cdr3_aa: CATSGRQGSEGETQYF; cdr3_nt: TGTGCCACCAGCGGTCGACAGGGTTCTGAGGGTGAGACCCAGTACTTC
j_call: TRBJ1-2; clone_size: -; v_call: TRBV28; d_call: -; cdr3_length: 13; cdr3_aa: CASSPDIYSGYTF; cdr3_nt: TGTGCCAGCAGCCCGGACATTTATAGTGGCTACACCTTC
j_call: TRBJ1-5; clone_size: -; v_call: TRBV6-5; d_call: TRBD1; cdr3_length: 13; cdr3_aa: CASSWTGDQPQHF; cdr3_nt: TGTGCCAGCAGTTGGACAGGCGATCAGCCCCAGCATTTT
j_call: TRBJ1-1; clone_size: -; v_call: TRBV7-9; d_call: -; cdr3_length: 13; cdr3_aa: CASNLRGYTEAFF; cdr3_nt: TGTGCCAGCAACTTACGGGGGTACACTGAAGCTTTCTTT
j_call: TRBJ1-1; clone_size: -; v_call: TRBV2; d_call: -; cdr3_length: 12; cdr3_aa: CASSFWQVSAFF; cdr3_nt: TGTGCCAGCAGCTTCTGGCAGGTTTCAGCTTTCTTT
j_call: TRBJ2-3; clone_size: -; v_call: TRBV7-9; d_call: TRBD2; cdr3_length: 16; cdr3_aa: CASSFLAGGPTDTQYF; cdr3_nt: TGTGCCAGCAGCTTTCTAGCGGGAGGGCCGACAGATACGCAGTATTTT
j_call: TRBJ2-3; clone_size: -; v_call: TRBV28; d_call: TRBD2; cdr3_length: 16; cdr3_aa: CASSLPSGSPTDTQYF; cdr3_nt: TGTGCCAGCAGTTTGCCTAGCGGGAGTCCAACAGATACGCAGTATTTT
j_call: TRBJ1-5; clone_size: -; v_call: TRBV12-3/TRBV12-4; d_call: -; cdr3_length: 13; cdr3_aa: CASSHGGNQPQHF; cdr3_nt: TGTGCCAGCAGTCACGGGGGCAATCAGCCCCAGCATTTT
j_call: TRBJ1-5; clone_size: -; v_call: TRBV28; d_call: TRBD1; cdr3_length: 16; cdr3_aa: CASSFRQGGRNQPQHF; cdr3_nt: TGTGCCAGCAGTTTCCGCCAGGGGGGACGCAATCAGCCCCAGCATTTT